This TCR beta chain emerged from a study of T cell responses to AZD1222 COVID-19 vaccine. Findings and limits, study-wide: Donors in the cohort were predominantly white British and more often female, and clonal diversity was possibly underestimated. After the peak T cell response, and only then, were repertoires sampled. Baseline seropositives among AZD1222 recipients totaled only 5 or 6. CD4 TCRs associated with vaccination spanned spike, dominating at 160-218 and 743-854.

The table came from immunoSEQ multiplex PCR; TCRdb's copy has only in-frame clones and leaves some out. This table holds around 100,000 clones, around 94% found once. Remarks on this clone: Its antigen is still unknown.

V shed 6 bases and J shed 3 bases, with 15 bases lying between them. Germline values: CDR1 SGHAT, CDR2 FQNNGV. There are 15 residues in the CDR3. The source was peripheral blood, collected on day 0 of AZD1222 vaccination. The clonotype was recovered from an adult in good health. This chain links TRBV11-2 with TRBJ1-5; no reliable D call. Written as DNA, the CDR3 is TGTGCCAGCAGACTATTGATCCGGGACAATCAGCCCCAGCATTTT. This gives the protein CASRLLIRDNQPQHF.